Each of the 9 T cell receptor beta chains below was sequenced from the same sample in a study of blood T cell repertoires in COVID-19 (dated by TCRdb to the early 2020s). Receptors were amplified or captured by the immunoSEQ multiplex PCR assay. The immuneACCESS repertoire file appears here via TCRdb, limited to in-frame rearrangements. These files lack a portion of the clones; in checked studies, under half of the deficit traces to unresolved V genes, and the cause of the others is not known. Counted in this sample were about 160,000 clones; almost 85% of them appeared once. Around a fifth of the sample goes to the ten largest clones. Sequencing was performed on peripheral blood. These receptor sequences come from an elderly woman with acute or convalescent COVID-19.

The chain recombines TRBV2 with TRBJ1-1; weak D call: TRBD1 (6 bases). CDR1 and CDR2 from the germline V gene are SNHLY and FYNNEI. The length of the CDR3 is 14 residues. The V end lost 7 bases, the J end lost 4 bases, and 16 bases lay between the germline ends. As DNA, the CDR3 is TGTGCCAGCACGGAGATGGGGGCGACCACTGAAGCTTTCTTT. Protein: CASTEMGATTEAFF.

The CDR3 DNA reads as TGTGCCTGGAGTGGAGGAGCGGGAGCTTACAATGAGCAGTTCTTC. Its protein product is CAWSGGAGAYNEQFF. The chain carries TRBV30 and TRBJ2-1; TRBD2 matches at 8 bases. V was pared by 1 base and J by 4 bases, with 6 bases of the junction left unmatched. Germline CDR1 GTSNPN, CDR2 SVGIG (reference sequence). The CDR3 is 15 amino acids.

This clone was counted between two and nine times. The chain couples TRBV4-3 to TRBJ2-2, with 14 bases aligning to TRBD2. J gave up 11 bases and V 4 bases, and 9 bases lay outside the gene matches. Germline loops: CDR1 LGHNA, CDR2 YSLEER. The CDR3 runs to 16 residues. Written as DNA, the CDR3 is TGCGCCAGCAGCCCGGGACTAGCGGGAGTGGGGGATGAGCTGTTTTTT. Its translation: CASSPGLAGVGDELFF.

This clone has only a few counts. This chain connects TRBV6-6 to TRBJ1-6; 10 nucleotides line up with TRBD1. This CDR3 spans 15 amino acids. The germline CDR1 and CDR2 sequences are MNHNY and SVGAGI (reference sequence). With V trimmed by 7 bases and J by 10 bases, 10 bases remained unmatched. CDR3 in DNA: TGTGCCAGCAAACCCGGGACAGGGGAGGGATCACCCCTCCACTTT. Protein product: CASKPGTGEGSPLHF.

The chain links TRBV6-5 to TRBJ1-3; a possible D gene is TRBD1 (6 bases). The V end was cut by 0 bases, the J end by 7 bases, with 7 bases between. Looked up from germline, CDR1 is MNHEY and CDR2 is SVGAGI. CDR3 length equals 13 residues. CDR3 sequence: CASSYSGANTIYF. CDR3 bases: TGTGCCAGCAGTTACTCGGGGGCCAACACCATATATTTT.

The genes are TRBV4-1 and TRBJ2-1, with D possibly being TRBD2 (5 bases). The ends were cut back, 4 bases at V and 1 base at J, with 14 bases in the middle. Germline CDR1 reads MGHRA; CDR2 reads YSYEKL. The CDR3 totals 16 residues. The DNA of the CDR3 is TGCGCCAGCAGCCCCGGGGTCGGACCATCCTACAATGAGCAGTTCTTC. Translation gives CASSPGVGPSYNEQFF.

The CDR3 DNA is TGTGCCAGCAGTTACTCTGGACAGGGGAATTCACCCCTCCACTTT. The encoded protein is CASSYSGQGNSPLHF. This chain links TRBV6-5 with TRBJ1-6; 9 bases match TRBD1. Looked up from germline, CDR1 is MNHEY and CDR2 is SVGAGI. This CDR3 spans 15 amino acids. After removal of 0 bases from V and 7 bases from J, the junction contained 1 base not matched to a gene.

This chain uses TRBV21-1 with TRBJ2-5; TRBD1, the table's D call, lacks a check against the DNA. TRBV21-1 constitutes a pseudogene. The CDR3 loop spans 13 amino acids. Written as DNA, the CDR3 is TGTGCCAGCAGCGACAGGGGACAAGAGACCCAGTACTTC. Residues: CASSDRGQETQYF.

On this clone itself: An end of the junction does not agree with germline; a read error may underlie this. The rearrangement links TRBV19 to TRBJ1-1, with D maybe TRBD1 (6 bases). The germline CDR1 and CDR2 sequences are LNHDA and SQIVND (reference sequence). CDR3 length equals 14 residues. CDR3 in DNA: TGTGCCAGTAGTATAACAGGGTGGAAGGCTGAGGCTTTCTTT. Translation: CASSITGWKAEAFF. Looking up the rest from reference TRBV19 and TRBJ1-1 gives the full variable domain: DGGITQSPKYLFRKEGQNVTLSCEQNLNHDAMYWYRQDPGQGLRLIYYSQIVNDFQKGDIAEGYSVSREKKESFPLTVTSAQKNPTAFYLCASSITGWKAEAFFGQGTRLTVV.